These 5 T cell receptor beta chains originate from one sample sequenced in a study of response to subunit inactivated influenza vaccine. Via MiXCR, TCRdb re-called the RT-PCR reads, giving one row per CDR3 protein. The sample records over 150,000 distinct CDR3 sequences, approximately 10% being singletons. The sequencing used non-naive T cells sorted from PBMCs, collected roughly 45 days after vaccination. The receptor set was obtained from a man aged 45 to 65 who received an inactivated influenza vaccine.

Details on this clonotype: Being one base from a much bigger clone, this may be a read error. V is TRBV12-3 or TRBV12-4 and J is TRBJ2-7, with 8 bases lining up with TRBD2. Germline trimming cut 8 bases from V and 0 bases from J; bases unmatched to any gene: 9. CDR3 size: 15 residues. The CDR3 here is CASRYLAGSSYEQYF. CDR3 DNA: TGTGCCAGCCGTTATTTAGCGGGGAGCTCCTACGAGCAGTACTTC.

There are many counts of this clonotype. The rearrangement links TRBV12-3 or TRBV12-4 to TRBJ2-3; D possibly matches TRBD1 or TRBD2 (5 bases each). The CDR3 is 13 amino acids. V was shortened by 6 bases and J by 0 bases, with 7 bases between the two germline ends. The CDR3 nucleotides read TGTGCCAGCAGCCGGGACAGCACAGATACGCAGTATTTT. This translates into CASSRDSTDTQYF.

This clonotype was seen a handful of times. This chain connects TRBV6-2 or TRBV6-3 to TRBJ1-1; no firm D call. V lost 6 bases and J 4 bases, leaving 12 bases between the germline ends. From germline, CDR1 is MNHEY and CDR2 SVGEGT. CDR3 length: 13 residues. The CDR3, as DNA: TGTGCCAGCAGCCGTGACACCAGCACTGAAGCTTTCTTT. This gives the protein CASSRDTSTEAFF.

This chain uses TRBV28 with TRBJ2-1, with 8 bases aligning to TRBD1. The CDR3 has 11 amino acids. The germline V gene has CDR1 MDHEN and CDR2 SYDVKM. V lost 9 bases, J lost 9 bases, and 4 bases stayed unmatched. The CDR3 loop reads CASEGQVEQFF. The CDR3 region has the DNA TGTGCCAGTGAGGGACAGGTTGAGCAGTTCTTC.

The rearrangement joins TRBV6-1 to TRBJ2-7; D is possibly TRBD2 (5 bases). The CDR3 covers 15 residues. V was shortened by 2 bases and J by 0 bases, with 11 bases between the two germline ends. Germline loops: CDR1 MNHNS, CDR2 SASEGT. This CDR3 reads CASSEREKLSYEQYF. CDR3 DNA: TGTGCCAGCAGTGAACGGGAAAAACTCTCCTACGAGCAGTACTTC.